This T cell receptor (beta chain) was obtained from a study of beta chain features in type 1 diabetes. The study, taken as a whole, reports: Shorter TCRB CDR3s, moderately but significantly so, were found in Type 1 diabetes patients in all four CD4+ subsets. TCRB rearrangement may or may not be influenced by HLA type; here this remained unresolved.

Sequenced material consisted of expressed TCRB transcripts (all of the isolated RNA was reverse transcribed). The data were produced by immunoSEQ multiplex PCR, yet TCRdb's version contains in-frame clones alone and is incomplete. This sample yields about 280,000 clones, of which approximately 15% are seen a single time; less than 0.02% belongs to the top ten. This clone turned up a few times. The antigen is not known. V lost 6 bases to trimming and J lost 10 bases, with 12 bases between them. There are 11 residues in the CDR3. Per germline, CDR1 MDHEN and CDR2 SYDVKM. The clonotype originates from a man between 18 and 29 years old with type 1 diabetes. The sequenced material came from naive CD4+ T cells from blood. The chain employs TRBV28 and TRBJ1-2; D gene ambiguous. The CDR3 bases are TGTGCCAGCAGATACAGCGGCTTCTACACCTTC. It codes for CASRYSGFYTF.